In this sample, the clone carrying this T cell receptor beta chain turned up once. Its antigen is not known. The V gene's germline CDR1 is SQVTM and CDR2 ANQGSEA. CDR3 length: 14 residues. Trimming shortened V by 6 bases and J by 5 bases, and 16 bases separated the two germline ends. These data belong to a study of CD8 T cells in Susac syndrome. Broader study findings: By the study's own acknowledgment, its TCR sequencing and HLA analysis included relatively few individuals.

Random hexamers were used to reverse transcribe the RNA input (roughly 0.5 to 1 ug). Amplification of the TCR beta CDR3 was carried out by immunoSEQ multiplex PCR, which spanned a total of 54 Vbeta and 13 Jbeta segments. One entry per CDR3 protein, called by TCRdb with MiXCR from the immunoSEQ multiplex PCR reads. The table includes about 300,000 distinct CDR3 sequences, about nine tenths detected once. Sequencing targeted TCR beta in T cells from blood (CD8+ and CD4+). Input material: CD8+ T cells from PBMCs. The gene calls are TRBV29-1 and TRBJ2-2, with D maybe TRBD1 (6 bases). The sequence was obtained from a human donor with multiple sclerosis. The CDR3 DNA follows: TGCAGCGTCACAGGGTTCAAGGGGACCGGGGAGCTGTTTTTT. Its translation: CSVTGFKGTGELFF.